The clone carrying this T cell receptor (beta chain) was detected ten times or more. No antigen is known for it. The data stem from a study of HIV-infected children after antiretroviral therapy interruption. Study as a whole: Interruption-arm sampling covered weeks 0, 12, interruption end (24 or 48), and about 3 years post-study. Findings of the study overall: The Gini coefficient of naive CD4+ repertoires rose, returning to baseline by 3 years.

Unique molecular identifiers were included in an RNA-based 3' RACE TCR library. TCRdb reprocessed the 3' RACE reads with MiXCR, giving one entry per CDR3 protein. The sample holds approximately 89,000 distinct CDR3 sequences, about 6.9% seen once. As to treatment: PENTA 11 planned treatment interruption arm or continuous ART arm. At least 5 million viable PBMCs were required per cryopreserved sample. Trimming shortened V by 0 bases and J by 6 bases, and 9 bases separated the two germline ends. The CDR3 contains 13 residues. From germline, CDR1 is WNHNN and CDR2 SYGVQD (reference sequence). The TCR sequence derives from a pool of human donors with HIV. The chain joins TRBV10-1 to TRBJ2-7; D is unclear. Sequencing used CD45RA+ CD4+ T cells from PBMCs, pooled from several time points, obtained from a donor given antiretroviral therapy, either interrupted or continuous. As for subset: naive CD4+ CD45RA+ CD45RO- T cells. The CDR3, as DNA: TGCGCCAGCAGTGAGTCAGCAGGACGCGAGCAGTACTTC. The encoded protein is CASSESAGREQYF.